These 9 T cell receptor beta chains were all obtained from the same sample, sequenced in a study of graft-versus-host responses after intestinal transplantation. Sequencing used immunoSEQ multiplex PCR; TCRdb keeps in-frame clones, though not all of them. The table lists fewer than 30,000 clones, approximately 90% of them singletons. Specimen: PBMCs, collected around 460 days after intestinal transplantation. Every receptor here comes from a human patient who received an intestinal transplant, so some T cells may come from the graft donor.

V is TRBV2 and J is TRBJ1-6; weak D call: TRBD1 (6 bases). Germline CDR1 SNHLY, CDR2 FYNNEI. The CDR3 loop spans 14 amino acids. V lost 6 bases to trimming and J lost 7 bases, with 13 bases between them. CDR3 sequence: CASRSAGGNSPLHF. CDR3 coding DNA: TGTGCCAGCAGATCAGCGGGGGGCAATTCACCCCTCCACTTT.

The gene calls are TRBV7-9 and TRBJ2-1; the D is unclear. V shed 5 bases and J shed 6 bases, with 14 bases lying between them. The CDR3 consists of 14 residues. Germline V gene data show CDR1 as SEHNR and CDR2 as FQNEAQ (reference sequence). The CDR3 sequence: CASSPIPAFNEQFF. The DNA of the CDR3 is TGTGCCAGCAGCCCAATCCCCGCCTTCAATGAGCAGTTCTTC.

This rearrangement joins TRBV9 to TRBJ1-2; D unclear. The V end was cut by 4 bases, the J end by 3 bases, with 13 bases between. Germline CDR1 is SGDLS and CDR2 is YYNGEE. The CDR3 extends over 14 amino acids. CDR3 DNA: TGTGCCAGCAGCCCGAGAGAGGTTGACTATGGCTACACCTTC. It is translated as CASSPREVDYGYTF.

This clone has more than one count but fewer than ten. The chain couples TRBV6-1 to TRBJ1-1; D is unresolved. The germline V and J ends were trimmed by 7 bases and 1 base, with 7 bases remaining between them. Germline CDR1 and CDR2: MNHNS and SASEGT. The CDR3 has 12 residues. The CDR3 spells CASTRQNTEAFF. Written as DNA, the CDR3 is TGTGCCAGCACGAGGCAGAACACTGAAGCTTTCTTT.

DNA for the CDR3: TGTGCCAGCAGCCAGAACCCGGGAAAAGCCTACGAGCAGTACTTC. Its translation: CASSQNPGKAYEQYF. The gene calls are TRBV5-4 and TRBJ2-7, with D maybe TRBD2 (5 bases). The V gene's germline CDR1 is SGHNT and CDR2 YYREEE (reference sequence). CDR3 length equals 15 residues. Deletions cut 4 bases from V and 2 bases from J, with 16 bases between.

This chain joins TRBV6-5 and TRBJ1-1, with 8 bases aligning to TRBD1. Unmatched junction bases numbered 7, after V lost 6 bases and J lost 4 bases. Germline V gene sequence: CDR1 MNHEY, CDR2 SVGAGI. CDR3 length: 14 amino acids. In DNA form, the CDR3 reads TGTGCCAGCAGAGCCGGGACAGGTTTCACTGAAGCTTTCTTT. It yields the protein CASRAGTGFTEAFF.

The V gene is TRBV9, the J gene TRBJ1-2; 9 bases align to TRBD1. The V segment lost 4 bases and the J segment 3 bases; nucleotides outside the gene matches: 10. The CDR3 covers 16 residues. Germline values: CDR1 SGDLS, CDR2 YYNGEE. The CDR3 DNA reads TGTGCCAGCAGCTTAGGGACAGGGAGGAAGGACTATGGCTACACCTTC. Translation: CASSLGTGRKDYGYTF.

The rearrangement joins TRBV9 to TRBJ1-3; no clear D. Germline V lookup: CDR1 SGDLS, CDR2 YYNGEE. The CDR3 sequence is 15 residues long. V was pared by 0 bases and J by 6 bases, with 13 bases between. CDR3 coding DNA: TGTGCCAGCAGCGTAGAGGCGGCAGCAACAAACACCATATATTTT. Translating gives CASSVEAAATNTIYF. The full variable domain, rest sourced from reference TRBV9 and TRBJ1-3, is DSGVTQTPKHLITATGQRVTLRCSPRSGDLSVYWYQQSLDQGLQFLIQYYNGEERAKGNILERFSAQQFPDLHSELNLSSLELGDSALYFCASSVEAAATNTIYFGEGSWLTVV.

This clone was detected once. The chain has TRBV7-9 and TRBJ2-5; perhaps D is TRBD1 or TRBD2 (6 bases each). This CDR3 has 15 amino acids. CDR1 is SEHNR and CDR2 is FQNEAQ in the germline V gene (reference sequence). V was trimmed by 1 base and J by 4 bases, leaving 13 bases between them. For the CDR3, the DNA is TGTGCCAGCAGCTTAGGCCGGGGGCGGGCAGAGACCCAGTACTTC. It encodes CASSLGRGRAETQYF.